The present T cell receptor beta chain was sequenced within a study of identical twins. Study-level results: In cord blood, abundant beta clonotypes had fewer insertions; memory showed no trend. Models, which agreed with sharing between unrelated individuals, nonetheless underestimated the out-of-frame TCR alpha sharing seen in monozygotic twins.

This clonotype was detected a few times. Its target is not known. With 7 bases clipped from V and 4 bases from J, the junction kept 24 bases outside the gene matches. The CDR3 length is 21 residues. CDR1 SGHRS and CDR2 YFSETQ come from the germline V gene. TCRdb re-called the 5' RACE reads with MiXCR, one entry per CDR3 protein. The table includes about 530,000 distinct CDR3 sequences, 20% to 25% detected once. In addition, the sample was reused for a study of yellow fever vaccine responses in identical twins.

What was sequenced was CD4+ T cells sorted from blood. This chain uses TRBV5-1 with TRBJ2-1; 12 bases are shared with TRBD2. The clonotype was recovered from a woman under 30 in good health. CDR3 in amino acids: CASGSGDGLAGYQSSYNEQFF. The CDR3, as DNA: TGCGCCAGCGGCTCCGGAGATGGACTAGCGGGGTATCAGTCCTCGTACAATGAGCAGTTCTTC.